Listed here are 31 T cell receptor beta chains from one sample, sequenced in a study of lymphopenia after photon versus proton radiotherapy. Data came from immunoSEQ multiplex PCR; TCRdb stores just in-frame clones and leaves some out. The sample has about 160,000 clones; less than 90% are singletons. Specimen: peripheral blood, collected from a patient treated with photon-based radiotherapy. These receptors all come from a man aged 50-60 years with gastric cancer.

The V call is TRBV29-1, the J call TRBJ1-5, with a possible D match to TRBD1 (5 bases). The CDR3 totals 12 residues. V was shortened by 0 bases and J by 9 bases, with 9 bases between the two germline ends. In germline, CDR1 is SQVTM, CDR2 ANQGSEA. The CDR3 region is CSVEDQGGPQHF. In DNA form, the CDR3 reads TGCAGCGTTGAAGATCAGGGCGGGCCCCAGCATTTT.

The gene calls are TRBV30 and TRBJ1-2; maybe TRBD1 (5 bases). Per germline, CDR1 GTSNPN and CDR2 SVGIG (reference sequence). V lost 4 bases, J lost 3 bases, and 15 bases lay in between. This CDR3 has 14 amino acids. For the CDR3, the DNA is TGTGCCTGGACCCAAGGACAAATCTACTATGGCTACACCTTC. Amino acid sequence: CAWTQGQIYYGYTF. Together with reference TRBV30 and TRBJ1-2, the CDR3 gives the full variable domain: SQTIHQWPATLVQPVGSPLSLECTVEGTSNPNLYWYRQAAGRGLQLLFYSVGIGQISSEVPQNLSASRPQDRQFILSSKKLLLSDSGFYLCAWTQGQIYYGYTFGSGTRLTVV.

The CDR3 region is CASSYQGASSNQPQHF. As DNA, the CDR3 is TGTGCCAGCAGTTACCAGGGGGCTTCGTCGAATCAGCCCCAGCATTTT. The rearrangement uses TRBV6-6 and TRBJ1-5, with TRBD1 matching 8 bases. Germline CDR1 MNHNY, CDR2 SVGAGI (reference sequence). The V gene end was trimmed by 2 bases and the J gene end by 4 bases; junction bases not matched to a gene: 7. The CDR3 is made up of 16 amino acids.

J is TRBJ2-3 and V is TRBV7-8, with 7 bases matching TRBD2. Germline V lookup: CDR1 SGHVS, CDR2 FQNEAQ. Germline trimming cut 1 base from V and 3 bases from J; bases unmatched to any gene: 1. The CDR3 sequence is 14 residues long. DNA for the CDR3: TGTGCCAGCAGCTTAGAGGGAGGGACAGATACGCAGTATTTT. The encoded protein is CASSLEGGTDTQYF.

This chain links TRBV28 with TRBJ2-7; D uncertain. The CDR3 runs 11 residues. The V and J ends lost 5 bases and 2 bases respectively, with 4 bases between them. CDR1 MDHEN and CDR2 SYDVKM come from the germline V gene. In DNA form, the CDR3 reads TGTGCCAGCAGTCCCACCTACGAGCAGTACTTC. The encoded protein is CASSPTYEQYF.

V gene TRBV7-9 combines with J gene TRBJ2-2; D may be TRBD1 (5 bases). This CDR3 spans 16 amino acids. Trimming cost V 5 bases and J 1 base, with 14 bases left between them. Germline loops: CDR1 SEHNR, CDR2 FQNEAQ (reference sequence). In DNA form, the CDR3 reads TGTGCCAGCAGCCGCTACCTGGACAAGAACACCGGGGAGCTGTTTTTT. Its translation is CASSRYLDKNTGELFF.

V is TRBV5-6 and J is TRBJ1-2; D not resolved. Trimming stripped 2 bases from V and 2 bases from J, with 10 bases between. CDR3 size: 14 residues. The germline V gene encodes CDR1 SGHDT and CDR2 YYEEEE. CDR3 residues: CASSFGLLNYGYTF. Written as DNA, the CDR3 is TGTGCCAGCAGCTTCGGGCTGCTGAACTATGGCTACACCTTC.

The rearrangement links TRBV29-1 to TRBJ1-4, with D unresolved. The CDR3 length is 12 residues. With 1 base removed from V and 7 bases from J, the gap between germline ends came to 7 bases. CDR1 SQVTM and CDR2 ANQGSEA come from the germline V gene. CDR3 DNA: TGCAGCGTTGAAGGGGTGGGTGAAAAACTGTTTTTT. This gives the protein CSVEGVGEKLFF.

This clone was detected a few times. The chain joins TRBV7-8 to TRBJ2-4; a possible D gene is TRBD2 (5 bases). V was clipped by 1 base and J by 9 bases, with 22 bases between them. The CDR3 has 17 amino acids. CDR1 and CDR2 (germline): SGHVS, FQNEAQ. CDR3 coding DNA: TGTGCCAGCAGCTTAGTAGTATCGGCAGGCAGAGGGAGCATTCAGTACTTC. This gives the protein CASSLVVSAGRGSIQYF. Filled out from reference TRBV7-8 and TRBJ2-4, the complete variable domain reads GAGVSQSPRYKVAKRGQDVALRCDPISGHVSLFWYQQALGQGPEFLTYFQNEAQLDKSGLPSDRFFAERPEGSVSTLKIQRTQQEDSAVYLCASSLVVSAGRGSIQYFGAGTRLSVL.

This clone was counted many times. The chain has TRBV18 and TRBJ1-5; D is uncertain. This CDR3 is built from 15 residues. The V end was cut by 2 bases, the J end by 1 base, with 9 bases between. In germline, CDR1 is KGHSH, CDR2 LQKENI. CDR3 sequence reads: CASSPGTLSNQPQHF. CDR3 bases: TGTGCCAGCTCACCAGGCACTTTGAGCAATCAGCCCCAGCATTTT.

This sequence joins TRBV7-2 and TRBJ2-7; D ambiguous. Deletions cut 5 bases from V and 5 bases from J, with 7 bases between. CDR1 is SGHTA and CDR2 is FQGNSA in the germline V gene. CDR3 size: 11 residues. DNA of the CDR3: TGTGCCAGCAGCCCCCGTGACGAGCAGTACTTC. It codes for CASSPRDEQYF.

This chain links TRBV5-4 with TRBJ1-2; 7 nucleotides match TRBD1. The CDR3 consists of 14 residues. In germline, CDR1 is SGHNT, CDR2 YYREEE (reference sequence). The trim removed 2 bases at V and 4 bases at J, leaving 5 bases unmatched. CDR3 DNA sequence: TGTGCCAGCAGCTTTGACAGGGTCGGCTATGGCTACACCTTC. Translated, it gives CASSFDRVGYGYTF.

About this clone: Distinct nucleotide sequences in the sample also encode this CDR3. This rearrangement joins TRBV6-5 to TRBJ2-3; 9 bases line up with TRBD1. CDR3 length: 15 residues. Looked up from germline, CDR1 is MNHEY and CDR2 is SVGAGI. Trimming took 4 bases from V and 3 from J; bases not matched to a gene: 5. The CDR3 sequence: CASSFNDRGTDTQYF. CDR3 nucleotide sequence: TGTGCCAGCAGTTTTAATGACAGGGGGACAGATACGCAGTATTTT.

CDR3 residues: CASSEGGDEQYF. CDR3 coding DNA: TGTGCCAGCAGTGAGGGAGGGGACGAGCAGTACTTC. The chain joins TRBV2 to TRBJ2-7; the match to TRBD2 covers 7 bases. This CDR3 region has 12 residues. V was clipped by 3 bases and J by 5 bases; unmatched bases: 1. Germline-derived CDR1 and CDR2 are SNHLY and FYNNEI.

The chain links TRBV5-1 to TRBJ1-2, with a weak D call TRBD1 (6 bases). The germline CDR1 and CDR2 sequences are SGHRS and YFSETQ. Trimming cost V 0 bases and J 8 bases, with 14 bases left between them. There are 14 residues in the CDR3. The CDR3 DNA reads TGCGCCAGCAGCTTGGAAGGACAGCTCTTCGGCTACACCTTC. It encodes CASSLEGQLFGYTF.

In its sample, this clone was seen a few times. The rearrangement joins TRBV21-1 to TRBJ1-5; the table's D gene call, TRBD1, was not cross checked with the DNA. TRBV21-1 is a recognized pseudogene. The CDR3 sequence is 16 residues long. The DNA of the CDR3 is TGTGCCAGCAGCAAAGAGGGGGCCTTTCTAGGTCAGCCCCAGCATTTT. This gives the protein CASSKEGAFLGQPQHF.

The chain employs TRBV7-2 and TRBJ2-7; perhaps TRBD1 as D (6 bases). Germline CDR1 SGHTA, CDR2 FQGNSA. The CDR3 has 12 residues. The V and J ends lost 2 bases and 5 bases respectively, with 7 bases between them. The CDR3 DNA sequence: TGTGCCAGCAGCTTACAGGGGAACGAGCAGTACTTC. This encodes CASSLQGNEQYF.

The rearrangement uses TRBV11-3 and TRBJ2-7; D possibly corresponds to TRBD2 (6 bases). Trimming left V 2 bases short and J 1 base short, with 12 bases between. Per germline, CDR1 SGHNT and CDR2 YENEEA. The CDR3 is made up of 15 amino acids. CDR3 sequence: CASSLHSGGSYEQYF. Written as DNA, the CDR3 is TGTGCCAGCAGCTTACATAGCGGAGGTTCCTACGAGCAGTACTTC.

The J gene is TRBJ2-7, the V gene TRBV10-1; D possibly corresponds to TRBD2 (6 bases). The germline V gene encodes CDR1 WNHNN and CDR2 SYGVQD (reference sequence). The CDR3 contains 15 residues. The V end was cut by 4 bases, the J end by 2 bases, with 15 bases between. CDR3 bases: TGCGCCAGCAGTGCCCCCCCTAGCGCTACCTACGAGCAGTACTTC. It specifies CASSAPPSATYEQYF.

The V and J genes are TRBV19 and TRBJ1-4, with TRBD1 matching over 11 bases. The CDR3 loop spans 16 amino acids. Germline CDR1 and CDR2: LNHDA and SQIVND (reference sequence). After removal of 4 bases from V and 0 bases from J, the junction contained 1 base not matched to a gene. CDR3 in amino acids: CASSKGQGATNEKLFF. In DNA form, the CDR3 reads TGTGCCAGTAGTAAGGGACAGGGGGCAACTAATGAAAAACTGTTTTTT.

The V and J genes are TRBV11-2 and TRBJ2-2, with D unclear. The V and J ends lost 0 bases and 0 bases respectively, with 11 bases between them. CDR1 and CDR2 (germline): SGHAT, FQNNGV. The CDR3 has 17 amino acids. The CDR3 region is CASSLDLGRTNTGELFF. The CDR3 DNA reads as TGTGCCAGCAGCTTAGATCTCGGACGCACGAACACCGGGGAGCTGTTTTTT.

V is TRBV6-5 and J is TRBJ2-1, with a tentative D call TRBD2 (5 bases). The CDR3 extends over 16 amino acids. Germline assignment: CDR1 MNHEY and CDR2 SVGAGI. Deletions cut 2 bases from V and 2 bases from J, with 13 bases between. The CDR3 nucleotides are TGTGCCAGCAGTTACGATGGCGGGTCCCCCTACAATGAGCAGTTCTTC. Its protein is CASSYDGGSPYNEQFF.

The chain recombines TRBV19 with TRBJ1-2, with a possible D match to TRBD1 (5 bases). The CDR3 totals 13 residues. Germline CDR1 reads LNHDA; CDR2 reads SQIVND (reference sequence). V lost 5 bases and J lost 0, with 7 bases in between. The DNA of the CDR3 is TGTGCCAGTAGTTGGGGGACTAACTATGGCTACACCTTC. The encoded protein is CASSWGTNYGYTF.

This chain connects TRBV5-1 to TRBJ1-2; D is undetermined. Germline loops: CDR1 SGHRS, CDR2 YFSETQ. The CDR3 has 13 amino acids. Trimming took 1 base from V and 2 from J, leaving 6 bases between them. CDR3 DNA: TGCGCCAGCAGCTTGTACACCAACTATGGCTACACCTTC. It is translated as CASSLYTNYGYTF.

The rearrangement joins TRBV6-1 to TRBJ2-2, with D possibly TRBD2 on 5 matching bases. The CDR3 sequence is 13 residues long. Germline CDR1 is MNHNS and CDR2 is SASEGT. Deletions cut 2 bases from V and 7 bases from J, with 8 bases between. CDR3 amino acids: CASSERGVGELFF. The CDR3 coding sequence is TGTGCCAGCAGTGAACGGGGAGTCGGGGAGCTGTTTTTT.

To note about this clone: Other DNA sequences in this sample translate to the same CDR3. The V call is TRBV18, the J call TRBJ2-5; D may correspond to TRBD1 or TRBD2 (5 bases each). Trimming cost V 2 bases and J 5 bases, with 9 bases left between them. Germline CDR1 and CDR2: KGHSH and LQKENI. This CDR3 has 13 amino acids. The CDR3 loop is CASSPNEGETQYF. CDR3 coding DNA: TGTGCCAGCTCACCAAACGAGGGGGAGACCCAGTACTTC.

V and J are TRBV7-2 and TRBJ1-3; D not certain. The CDR3 covers 14 residues. The V end was cut by 1 base, the J end by 4 bases, with 8 bases between. In germline, CDR1 is SGHTA, CDR2 FQGNSA. The CDR3 loop is CASSLERRGNTIYF. The CDR3 DNA reads as TGTGCCAGCAGCTTAGAACGTCGCGGAAACACCATATATTTT. The full variable domain, completed using reference TRBV7-2 and TRBJ1-3, is GAGVSQSPSNKVTEKGKDVELRCDPISGHTALYWYRQSLGQGLEFLIYFQGNSAPDKSGLPSDRFSAERTGGSVSTLTIQRTQQEDSAVYLCASSLERRGNTIYFGEGSWLTVV.

The V gene is TRBV7-3, the J gene TRBJ2-5; possible D gene TRBD2, 6 bases. Trimming shortened V by 3 bases and J by 4 bases, and 12 bases separated the two germline ends. The germline gives CDR1 SGHTA, CDR2 FQGTGA. The length of the CDR3 is 14 residues. The CDR3 DNA reads TGTGCCAGCAGCTTGGCGGGGCCGGGAGAGACCCAGTACTTC. It encodes CASSLAGPGETQYF.

The chain is built from TRBV28 and TRBJ2-3; D might be TRBD2 (6 bases). The germline V and J ends were trimmed by 6 bases and 3 bases, with 16 bases remaining between them. The CDR3 totals 15 residues. Per germline, CDR1 MDHEN and CDR2 SYDVKM. The CDR3 loop is CASSPPAGLTDTQYF. CDR3 bases: TGTGCCAGCAGCCCACCCGCGGGGTTGACAGATACGCAGTATTTT.

Here the CDR3 DNA reads TGCGCCAGCAGGGGGACTAGCGGGAGCCAAGAGACCCAGTACTTC. Encoded protein: CASRGTSGSQETQYF. The rearrangement uses TRBV5-1 and TRBJ2-5; TRBD2 matches at 14 bases. V dropped 5 bases and J dropped 1; count of bases not matched to a gene: 1. This CDR3 comprises 15 residues. CDR1 SGHRS and CDR2 YFSETQ come from the germline V gene.

The chain recombines TRBV9 with TRBJ1-1; D gene uncertain. The V and J ends lost 0 bases and 5 bases respectively, with 8 bases between them. Looked up from germline, CDR1 is SGDLS and CDR2 is YYNGEE. This CDR3 spans 13 amino acids. The CDR3 nucleotides are TGTGCCAGCAGCGTAGCCGATGCGACTGAAGCTTTCTTT. This translates into CASSVADATEAFF.